This is a list of T cell receptor beta chains from one sample in a study of CD8 T cells in ankylosing spondylitis. Each CDR3 protein gets one entry after TCRdb re-called the 5' RACE reads with MiXCR. The table has approximately 180,000 distinct CDR3 sequences, 15% to 20% seen once. Sequencing used blood, either unsorted or a sorted T cell fraction (not recorded which). The source of these receptors is a male donor aged 10 to 30 with ankylosing spondylitis or in good health (not recorded which). Both conserved end residues are part of each CDR3. The order of the fields is CDR3 length, V gene, clone size, D gene, J gene, CDR3 protein, CDR3 DNA. A D gene is named only where the DNA matches it firmly. Clone size is not always given. Where it is, it says once, few, many or a class for expanded clones.

12,TRBV18,many,NA,TRBJ2-3,CASSPLADTQYF,TGTGCCAGCTCACCACTCGCGGATACGCAGTATTTT
16,TRBV3-1,many,TRBD1,TRBJ1-6,CASSQEVGQAGSPLHF,TGTGCCAGCAGCCAAGAGGTGGGACAGGCAGGATCACCCCTCCACTTT
15,TRBV6-5,many,TRBD2,TRBJ2-7,CASSLSSGGSYEQYF,TGTGCCAGCAGTCTGTCTAGCGGGGGCTCCTACGAGCAGTACTTC
12,TRBV12-3/TRBV12-4,many,NA,TRBJ2-3,CASSLLALTQYF,TGTGCCAGCAGTTTATTGGCACTTACGCAGTATTTT
14,TRBV18,many,TRBD2,TRBJ2-3,CASSRTSGTDTQYF,TGTGCCAGCTCACGGACTAGCGGGACAGATACGCAGTATTTT
14,TRBV10-3,NA,TRBD2,TRBJ2-3,CAIRDKREGDTQYF,TGTGCCATCAGGGACAAGCGGGAGGGAGATACGCAGTATTTT
14,TRBV20-1,many,NA,TRBJ1-5,CSATTPLSNQPQHF,TGCAGTGCTACGACTCCCTTAAGCAATCAGCCCCAGCATTTT
16,TRBV18,many,TRBD2,TRBJ2-5,CASSPPVGTSQETQYF,TGTGCCAGCTCACCACCGGTTGGGACTAGTCAAGAGACCCAGTACTTC
14,TRBV15,many,NA,TRBJ2-2,CATSSGYQGWELFF,TGTGCCACCAGCAGTGGTTATCAGGGGTGGGAGCTGTTTTTT
17,TRBV5-6,many,NA,TRBJ2-7,CASSFVRYSLRTYEQYF,TGTGCCAGCAGCTTCGTTCGATACAGTCTTCGAACCTACGAGCAGTACTTC
21,TRBV11-2,many,NA,TRBJ2-5,CASRPFLPEVTGTTYQETQYF,TGTGCCAGCAGACCCTTTCTCCCCGAAGTTACAGGGACAACTTACCAAGAGACCCAGTACTTC
15,TRBV11-3,many,TRBD1,TRBJ2-1,CASSRGQGAYNEQFF,TGTGCCAGCAGCCGGGGACAGGGGGCTTACAATGAGCAGTTCTTC
13,TRBV10-3,NA,TRBD2,TRBJ2-7,CAISSGRAHEQYF,TGTGCCATCAGTAGCGGGAGGGCCCACGAGCAGTACTTC
12,TRBV24-1,many,NA,TRBJ2-5,CATSDPQETQYF,TGTGCCACCAGTGATCCTCAAGAGACCCAGTACTTC
13,TRBV29-1,NA,NA,TRBJ2-7,CSVERPNSYEQYF,TGCAGCGTTGAGCGGCCGAACTCCTACGAGCAGTACTTC
14,TRBV5-1,many,NA,TRBJ1-2,CASSLVGRPYGYTF,TGCGCCAGCAGCTTGGTCGGTCGTCCCTATGGCTACACCTTC
15,TRBV19,NA,NA,TRBJ2-2,CASSPTITVPGELFF,TGTGCCAGTAGCCCAACGATAACAGTTCCGGGGGAGCTGTTTTTT
13,TRBV27,many,NA,TRBJ2-1,CASSWGIYNEQFF,TGTGCCAGCAGCTGGGGAATCTACAATGAGCAGTTCTTC
18,TRBV5-1,many,TRBD2,TRBJ2-1,CASSLWTSGSSSYNEQFF,TGCGCCAGCAGCTTATGGACTAGCGGGAGTAGCTCCTACAATGAGCAGTTCTTC
15,TRBV5-1,many,NA,TRBJ2-3,CASSLTPTDSDTQYF,TGCGCCAGCAGCTTGACCCCGACAGATTCAGATACGCAGTATTTT
11,TRBV2,many,NA,TRBJ1-2,CANPRGYGYTF,TGTGCAAATCCACGGGGCTATGGCTACACCTTC
16,TRBV5-1,many,TRBD1,TRBJ2-2,CASSLGPGQGTGELFF,TGCGCCAGCAGCTTGGGACCGGGACAGGGTACCGGGGAGCTGTTTTTT
12,TRBV20-1,many,NA,TRBJ2-2,CSATPHTGELFF,TGCAGTGCTACCCCCCACACCGGGGAGCTGTTTTTT
19,TRBV29-1,NA,TRBD2,TRBJ2-3,CSVDGIAGVWGDRTDTQYF,TGCAGCGTTGATGGGATAGCGGGAGTGTGGGGGGACCGCACAGATACGCAGTATTTT
15,TRBV29-1,NA,NA,TRBJ2-5,CSVETGDYRQETQYF,TGCAGCGTTGAAACAGGGGACTATCGGCAAGAGACCCAGTACTTC